This is a list of T cell receptor beta chains from one sample in a study of cytomegalovirus exposure and HLA in healthy donors. The method was immunoSEQ multiplex PCR; TCRdb's version includes in-frame clones alone and lacks a portion of them. The sample has fewer than 200,000 clones; around 80% are singletons. Sequencing input: PBMCs. The receptors derive from a woman younger than 30 in good health and CMV-seronegative. Both conserved end residues are part of each CDR3. The order of the fields is V gene, CDR3 length, J gene, CDR3 protein.

V gene: TRBV2
CDR3 length: 17
J gene: TRBJ1-2
CDR3 protein: CASSPSSVRQAYYGYTF

V gene: TRBV19
CDR3 length: 16
J gene: TRBJ2-5
CDR3 protein: CASSIAAGGRAETQYF

V gene: TRBV4-1
CDR3 length: 15
J gene: TRBJ2-1
CDR3 protein: CASSQWAGELDEQFF

V gene: TRBV10-1
CDR3 length: 15
J gene: TRBJ2-4
CDR3 protein: CASSEAGSGKNIQYF

V gene: TRBV5-5
CDR3 length: 15
J gene: TRBJ2-5
CDR3 protein: CASSLGNRDQETQYF

V gene: TRBV28
CDR3 length: 15
J gene: TRBJ2-7
CDR3 protein: CASWAPGQGSYEQYF

V gene: TRBV11-2
CDR3 length: 14
J gene: TRBJ2-7
CDR3 protein: CASSLGTGNYEQYF

V gene: TRBV7-6
CDR3 length: 16
J gene: TRBJ2-1
CDR3 protein: CASSFRLGLEYNEQFF

V gene: TRBV11-2
CDR3 length: 15
J gene: TRBJ2-5
CDR3 protein: CASSTGLAGGGEQYF

V gene: TRBV6-6
CDR3 length: 16
J gene: TRBJ2-7
CDR3 protein: CASSPSGLAGKYEQYF

V gene: TRBV9
CDR3 length: 14
J gene: TRBJ2-7
CDR3 protein: CASSPRDYSYEQYF

V gene: TRBV27
CDR3 length: 15
J gene: TRBJ1-2
CDR3 protein: CASSSGRGLTMGYTF

V gene: TRBV2
CDR3 length: 15
J gene: TRBJ2-5
CDR3 protein: CASRIDRGHGETQYF

V gene: TRBV27
CDR3 length: 13
J gene: TRBJ2-7
CDR3 protein: CASSLTGRYEQYF

V gene: TRBV10-3
CDR3 length: 15
J gene: TRBJ2-1
CDR3 protein: CAITTGLAGGPKQFF

V gene: TRBV28
CDR3 length: 14
J gene: TRBJ2-7
CDR3 protein: CASSLATTFGEQYF

V gene: TRBV10-1
CDR3 length: 17
J gene: TRBJ2-1
CDR3 protein: CASSLAGPNSDRNEQFF

V gene: TRBV13
CDR3 length: 11
J gene: TRBJ2-3
CDR3 protein: CASSQTETQYF

V gene: TRBV19
CDR3 length: 15
J gene: TRBJ1-1
CDR3 protein: CASSMTGLPQPEAFF

V gene: TRBV5-4
CDR3 length: 13
J gene: TRBJ2-1
CDR3 protein: CASSPGTSNEQFF

V gene: TRBV5-1
CDR3 length: 16
J gene: TRBJ2-7
CDR3 protein: CASSFRLAGGPYEQYF

V gene: TRBV5-6
CDR3 length: 17
J gene: TRBJ2-1
CDR3 protein: CASSLISASSGSGEQFF

V gene: TRBV4-3
CDR3 length: 16
J gene: TRBJ2-4
CDR3 protein: CASSQGTGGRGNIQYF

V gene: TRBV7-9
CDR3 length: 15
J gene: TRBJ2-1
CDR3 protein: CATTTGTGLYNEQFF

V gene: TRBV5-6
CDR3 length: 14
J gene: -
CDR3 protein: CASSRQGQHYEQYF

V gene: TRBV5-4
CDR3 length: 14
J gene: TRBJ1-4
CDR3 protein: CASSRRDINEKLFF

V gene: TRBV28
CDR3 length: 15
J gene: TRBJ1-5
CDR3 protein: CASSLGGTQGQPQHF

V gene: TRBV10-2
CDR3 length: 17
J gene: TRBJ2-7
CDR3 protein: CASSLTEGLAGAIEQYF

V gene: TRBV29-1
CDR3 length: 12
J gene: TRBJ1-1
CDR3 protein: CSVSQGSTEAFF

V gene: TRBV30
CDR3 length: 14
J gene: TRBJ1-2
CDR3 protein: CAWSMLRANYGYTF

V gene: TRBV4-3
CDR3 length: 19
J gene: TRBJ2-3
CDR3 protein: CASSLRLAGGRTSTDTQYF

V gene: TRBV11-3
CDR3 length: 12
J gene: TRBJ2-5
CDR3 protein: CASTGRLETQYF

V gene: TRBV7-2
CDR3 length: 16
J gene: TRBJ2-2
CDR3 protein: CASSPGTSEYIWELFF

V gene: TRBV7-2
CDR3 length: 18
J gene: TRBJ2-7
CDR3 protein: CASSLETSGRAGSREQYF

V gene: TRBV28
CDR3 length: 13
J gene: TRBJ1-6
CDR3 protein: CASSFFFNSPLHF

V gene: TRBV5-8
CDR3 length: 11
J gene: TRBJ1-1
CDR3 protein: CASIRSAEAFF

V gene: TRBV15
CDR3 length: 15
J gene: TRBJ1-2
CDR3 protein: CATSRGGTDPYGYTF

V gene: TRBV27
CDR3 length: 15
J gene: TRBJ2-7
CDR3 protein: CASSSPGTASYEQYF

V gene: TRBV4-3
CDR3 length: 13
J gene: TRBJ2-7
CDR3 protein: CASSRDRGHEQYF

V gene: TRBV7-9
CDR3 length: 15
J gene: TRBJ2-7
CDR3 protein: CASSLEGGSSYEQYF

V gene: TRBV7-9
CDR3 length: 13
J gene: TRBJ2-7
CDR3 protein: CSSPRDSSYEQYF

V gene: TRBV5-3
CDR3 length: 15
J gene: TRBJ2-7
CDR3 protein: CARSFLAGAAYEQYF

V gene: TRBV5-1
CDR3 length: 15
J gene: TRBJ1-6
CDR3 protein: CASSLGGTGVAPLHF

V gene: TRBV27
CDR3 length: 15
J gene: TRBJ2-7
CDR3 protein: CASSQGTVSPYEQYF

V gene: TRBV27
CDR3 length: 13
J gene: TRBJ2-7
CDR3 protein: CASVQGTSYEQYF

V gene: TRBV5-8
CDR3 length: 16
J gene: TRBJ1-3
CDR3 protein: CASSPGGLPSGNTIYF

V gene: TRBV13
CDR3 length: 16
J gene: TRBJ2-7
CDR3 protein: CASSLGGRTSGVEQYF

V gene: TRBV19
CDR3 length: 15
J gene: TRBJ2-2
CDR3 protein: CASTSGRTLTGELFF

V gene: TRBV7-6
CDR3 length: 14
J gene: TRBJ1-6
CDR3 protein: CASSQGQANSPLHF

V gene: TRBV9
CDR3 length: 15
J gene: -
CDR3 protein: CASSVEGQYSYEQYF

V gene: TRBV6-5
CDR3 length: 16
J gene: -
CDR3 protein: CASSYSSVGDSYEQYF